This TCR beta chain was recorded in a study of blood T cell repertoires in COVID-19. The data were produced by immunoSEQ multiplex PCR, yet TCRdb's version contains in-frame clones alone and is incomplete. The sample has around 70,000 clones; approximately 90% are singletons. This sequence was found in a man aged 30-40 years with acute or convalescent COVID-19. The sample consisted of peripheral blood.

The CDR3 here is CASSPGEGGNEAFF. In DNA, the CDR3 is TGCGCCAGCAGCCCAGGGGAGGGAGGTAATGAAGCTTTCTTT. V usage is TRBV5-1 and J usage is TRBJ1-1; TRBD1 is a possible D gene (6 bases). The CDR3 contains 14 residues. Deletions cut 4 bases from V and 7 bases from J, with 17 bases between. In germline, CDR1 is SGHRS, CDR2 YFSETQ.